The sequence of this TCR beta chain was determined in a study of T cell repertoires in cytomegalovirus infection. Study summary: TCR beta signatures that were public indicated CMV infection and matching HLA type. Whole-study results and caveats: The ex vivo response was dominated by HLA-C-restricted CMV-specific TCR beta clonotypes.

In TCRdb, the reads were re-called with MiXCR into one record per CDR3 protein. The table lists 500,000 to 600,000 distinct CDR3 sequences, more than 15% of them singletons. Per germline, CDR1 MNHNS and CDR2 SASEGT. Trimming cost V 2 bases and J 5 bases, with 14 bases left between them. This CDR3 has 15 residues. About this clonotype: The antigen remains unidentified.

Specimen: CD8+ T cells from PBMCs. The sequence derives from a human donor in good health (CMV status not recorded). Some clones in this sample may be carry-over from other donors' samples. This chain joins TRBV6-1 and TRBJ2-3, with D perhaps assigned TRBD1 or TRBD2 (6 bases each). The CDR3 is CASSELEGVVDTQYF. In DNA form, the CDR3 reads TGTGCCAGCAGTGAACTGGAGGGGGTAGTAGATACGCAGTATTTT.